One T cell receptor (beta chain) is described in this entry. Its antigen is not known. The data are from a study of cytomegalovirus exposure and HLA in healthy donors. The study, taken as a whole, reports: Most TCRs appeared rarely, but some public TCRs recurred in many donors. TCR association rates varied by HLA locus in a later analysis, with DRB1 highest and HLA-C lowest. A cluster of highly shared sequence variants was likely a sequencing artifact. CMV serostatus stood as the only immune exposure information on hand.

Germline loops: CDR1 SEHNR, CDR2 FQNEAQ (reference sequence). V lost 3 bases to trimming and J lost 3 bases; unmatched junction nucleotides: 4. This CDR3 has 15 amino acids. This PCR relied on a set of 60 Vbeta primers and 13 Jbeta primers. The protocol was immunoSEQ multiplex PCR, while the TCRdb copy is restricted to in-frame clones and leaves out a portion. The sample has about 190,000 clones; about 80% are singletons. The chain employs TRBV7-9 and TRBJ2-3; 9 bases are shared with TRBD1. This receptor was obtained from a woman aged 45-59 years in good health and CMV-seropositive. The material sequenced was PBMCs. Here the CDR3 DNA reads TGTGCCAGCAGCTTCGACAGGGGGGGGACAGATACGCAGTATTTT. It yields the protein CASSFDRGGTDTQYF.